Presented here are 3 T cell receptor beta chains from one specimen sequenced in a study of shared clonotypes between healthy human individuals. Data came from immunoSEQ multiplex PCR; TCRdb stores just in-frame clones and leaves some out. The table shows about half a million clones, with approximately 82% occurring only once. The sequencing input was PBMCs. The source is a woman between 40 and 50 years old in good health. Some clones in this sample may be carry-over from other donors' samples.

This clone has just one count. The chain's CDR3 is CAWSVRTSGKPYEQYF. CDR3 coding DNA: TGTGCCTGGAGTGTACGGACTAGCGGGAAACCCTACGAGCAGTACTTC. This chain links TRBV30 with TRBJ2-7; 12 nucleotides line up with TRBD2. V lost 0 bases and J lost 2; bases outside the gene matches: 5. The germline V gene has CDR1 GTSNPN and CDR2 SVGIG (reference sequence). The CDR3 has 16 residues. The full variable domain, completed using reference TRBV30 and TRBJ2-7, is SQTIHQWPATLVQPVGSPLSLECTVEGTSNPNLYWYRQAAGRGLQLLFYSVGIGQISSEVPQNLSASRPQDRQFILSSKKLLLSDSGFYLCAWSVRTSGKPYEQYFGPGTRLTVT.

This clone has only one observation. The chain couples TRBV7-2 to TRBJ2-3, with a weak D call TRBD2 (7 bases). Trimming removed 8 bases at V and 2 bases at J, with 11 bases between. The CDR3 length is 13 residues. The germline V gene has CDR1 SGHTA and CDR2 FQGNSA. The CDR3 DNA reads TGTGCCAGCCGGGGGGCCGCCACAGATACGCAGTATTTT. Translated, it gives CASRGAATDTQYF.

This clone was counted a few times. The gene calls are TRBV7-2 and TRBJ2-7; D unresolved. The CDR3 totals 13 residues. CDR1 and CDR2 from the germline V gene are SGHTA and FQGNSA. With 3 bases removed from V and 0 bases from J, the gap between germline ends came to 6 bases. The CDR3 region is CASSLWYSYEQYF. CDR3 DNA sequence: TGTGCCAGCAGCTTGTGGTACTCCTACGAGCAGTACTTC. The full variable domain, its missing parts supplied by reference TRBV7-2 and TRBJ2-7, is GAGVSQSPSNKVTEKGKDVELRCDPISGHTALYWYRQSLGQGLEFLIYFQGNSAPDKSGLPSDRFSAERTGGSVSTLTIQRTQQEDSAVYLCASSLWYSYEQYFGPGTRLTVT.